This entry is about one TCR beta chain. As yet, its antigen is unknown. Trimming cost V 8 bases and J 9 bases; bases outside gene matches: 10. The V gene's germline CDR1 is SNHLY and CDR2 FYNNEI. CDR3 length: 13 residues. The record originates from a study of radiotherapy plus CTLA-4 blockade in lung cancer. Profiled with immunoSEQ multiplex PCR; TCRdb holds only in-frame clones, not every one. The sample lists around 80,000 clones, roughly 79% occurring once. Study-wide results and caveats: The study found tumor-derived TCR clones expanded in blood after radiotherapy plus ipilimumab.

The receptor comes from a human donor with non-small cell lung cancer whose response to radiotherapy plus ipilimumab could not be evaluated. Some clones in this sample may be carry-over from other donors' samples. The sample in question was peripheral blood, obtained from a patient treated with radiotherapy plus ipilimumab. The genes are TRBV2 and TRBJ2-5, with 9 nucleotides matching TRBD1. The CDR3: CASGGTGSGAQYF. CDR3 DNA: TGTGCCAGCGGGGGGACAGGGAGCGGGGCCCAGTACTTC.